These 11 T cell receptor beta chains share one sample of origin, sequenced in a study of blood T cell repertoires in COVID-19. Using immunoSEQ multiplex PCR, the repertoire was profiled, and TCRdb retains in-frame clones only, with some absent. The table lists roughly 82,000 clones, roughly 88% of them singletons. The sample taken for sequencing was peripheral blood. These receptor sequences come from a woman in her 50s in a cohort sampled during active COVID-19.

The V call is TRBV4-2, the J call TRBJ1-1; the D is unclear. V lost 1 base, J lost 0 bases, and 15 bases lay in between. Germline CDR1 is LGHNA and CDR2 is YNFKEQ. This CDR3 has 17 amino acids. CDR3 amino acids: CASSQGAGDSMNTEAFF. The CDR3 nucleotides read TGTGCCAGCAGCCAAGGTGCCGGGGATAGCATGAACACTGAAGCTTTCTTT.

The J gene is TRBJ1-2, the V gene TRBV5-1; possibly TRBD1 for D (6 bases). Germline CDR1 reads SGHRS; CDR2 reads YFSETQ. This CDR3 is 13 amino acids long. Trimming took off 7 bases at V and 2 bases at J, with 12 bases between the two ends. The CDR3 is CASSGGGNYGYTF. The CDR3 DNA follows: TGCGCCAGCTCTGGGGGGGGCAACTATGGCTACACCTTC. The entire variable domain, with the rest obtained from reference TRBV5-1 and TRBJ1-2, is as follows: KAGVTQTPRYLIKTRGQQVTLSCSPISGHRSVSWYQQTPGQGLQFLFEYFSETQRNKGNFPGRFSGRQFSNSRSEMNVSTLELGDSALYLCASSGGGNYGYTFGSGTRLTVV.

J is TRBJ1-2 and V is TRBV11-2, with D unresolved. V lost 2 bases, J lost 4 bases, and 11 bases lay in between. The CDR3 contains 14 residues. Germline CDR1 reads SGHAT; CDR2 reads FQNNGV. DNA for the CDR3: TGTGCCAGCAGCTTAAAGGGAGCTCCCTATGGCTACACCTTC. Its protein is CASSLKGAPYGYTF. The variable domain in full, completed from reference TRBV11-2 and TRBJ1-2, reads EAGVAQSPRYKIIEKRQSVAFWCNPISGHATLYWYQQILGQGPKLLIQFQNNGVVDDSQLPKDRFSAERLKGVDSTLKIQPAKLEDSAVYLCASSLKGAPYGYTFGSGTRLTVV.

V usage is TRBV3-1 (or the pseudogene TRBV3-2) and J usage is TRBJ2-3; 9 bases are shared with TRBD2. CDR1 and CDR2 (germline): LGHDT, YNNKEL (reference sequence). V shed 4 bases and J 2 bases; nucleotides not matched to a gene: 4. The CDR3 runs 15 residues. For the CDR3, the DNA is TGTGCCAGCAGCCCCCGACTAGCGGACACAGATACGCAGTATTTT. Translated: CASSPRLADTDTQYF.

This clone has more than one count but fewer than ten. The chain employs TRBV30 and TRBJ2-7; 9 bases are shared with TRBD1. CDR1 GTSNPN and CDR2 SVGIG come from the germline V gene (reference sequence). Trimming took 5 bases from V and 1 from J; bases not matched to a gene: 3. The CDR3 totals 13 residues. The CDR3 region has the DNA TGTGCCTGGGACAGGGGGGGATCCTACGAGCAGTACTTC. It yields the protein CAWDRGGSYEQYF.

This chain joins TRBV30 and TRBJ2-1; D may be TRBD2 (6 bases). CDR1 is GTSNPN and CDR2 is SVGIG in the germline V gene (reference sequence). The V end lost 4 bases, the J end lost 7 bases, and 11 bases lay between the germline ends. The length of the CDR3 is 12 residues. The DNA of the CDR3 is TGTGCCTGGAATGGCGGGGCGAATGAGCAGTTCTTC. This codes for CAWNGGANEQFF.

This chain joins TRBV3-1 (or the pseudogene TRBV3-2) and TRBJ2-3; 9 positions agree with TRBD2. V lost 1 base, J lost 5 bases, and 13 bases stayed unmatched. The germline V gene has CDR1 LGHDT and CDR2 YNNKEL (reference sequence). The CDR3 runs to 18 residues. The CDR3 DNA follows: TGTGCCAGCAGCCAAGGCCCCCCCGGGCGGGAGGGCAAAGATACGCAGTATTTT. The encoded protein is CASSQGPPGREGKDTQYF.

The chain joins TRBV11-3 to TRBJ2-1; 11 nucleotides match TRBD2. The CDR3 totals 15 residues. Germline CDR1 SGHNT, CDR2 YENEEA. The ends lost 3 bases at V and 7 bases at J; junction bases unmatched: 5. DNA of the CDR3: TGTGCCAGCAGCTTCGGGACTAGCGGATGGAATGAGCAGTTCTTC. This sequence encodes CASSFGTSGWNEQFF.

This clone was found a few times. CDR3 nucleotide sequence: TGTGCCAGCAGGGGGGACAGGGATCGCTCCTACGAGCAGTACTTC. Translating gives CASRGDRDRSYEQYF. The rearrangement joins TRBV6-6 to TRBJ2-7; 9 bases line up with TRBD1. V dropped 6 bases and J dropped 0; count of bases not matched to a gene: 6. Germline-derived CDR1 and CDR2 are MNHNY and SVGAGI (reference sequence). The length of the CDR3 is 15 residues.

CDR3 DNA sequence: TGTGCCAGCAGACTTTTCGGACAGGGATTGCAAGAGACCCAGTACTTC. Translation: CASRLFGQGLQETQYF. This rearrangement joins TRBV7-6 to TRBJ2-5, with 8 bases identical to TRBD1. The CDR3 is 16 residues long. Unmatched junction bases numbered 11, after V lost 6 bases and J lost 2 bases. The germline CDR1 and CDR2 sequences are SGHVS and FNYEAQ.

The rearrangement uses TRBV7-9 and TRBJ1-1; 7 bases map to TRBD1. V lost 5 bases and J lost 5; bases outside the gene matches: 5. This CDR3 is 13 amino acids long. Germline lookup yields CDR1 SEHNR and CDR2 FQNEAQ (reference sequence). The CDR3, as DNA: TGTGCCAGCAGCGTATTACAGGGGACTGAAGCTTTCTTT. Translated, it gives CASSVLQGTEAFF.